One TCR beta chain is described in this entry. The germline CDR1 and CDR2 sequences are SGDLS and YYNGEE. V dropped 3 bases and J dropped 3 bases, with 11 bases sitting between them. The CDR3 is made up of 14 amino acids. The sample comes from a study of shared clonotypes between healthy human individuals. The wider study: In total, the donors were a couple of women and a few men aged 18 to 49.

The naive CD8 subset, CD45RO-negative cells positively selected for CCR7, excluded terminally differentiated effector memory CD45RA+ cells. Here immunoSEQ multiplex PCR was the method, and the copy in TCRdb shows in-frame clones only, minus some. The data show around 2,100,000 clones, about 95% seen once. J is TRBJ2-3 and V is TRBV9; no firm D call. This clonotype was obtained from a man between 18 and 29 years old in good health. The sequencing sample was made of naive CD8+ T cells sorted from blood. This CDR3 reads CASSADLFTDTQYF. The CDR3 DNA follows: TGTGCCAGCAGCGCAGACCTGTTTACAGATACGCAGTATTTT. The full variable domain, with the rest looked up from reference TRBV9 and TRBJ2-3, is DSGVTQTPKHLITATGQRVTLRCSPRSGDLSVYWYQQSLDQGLQFLIQYYNGEERAKGNILERFSAQQFPDLHSELNLSSLELGDSALYFCASSADLFTDTQYFGPGTRLTVL.